Listed below are T cell receptor beta chains from one sample, sequenced in a study of cytomegalovirus exposure and HLA in healthy donors. Some clones are missing from TCRdb's copy, which holds only in-frame ones; the method was immunoSEQ multiplex PCR. This sample carries under 100,000 clones, roughly 70% of them seen once, and the ten largest clones take about 3%. Sequencing used PBMCs. These receptors came from a man aged 35-49 years in good health and CMV-seronegative. The CDR3 runs from the conserved cysteine through the conserved F or W. D genes are given only for firm matches. Clone size is stated in some rows and not others, as once, few, many or a class when expanded.

abundance,j_gene,len,d_gene,v_gene,CDR3aa,CDR3nt
few,TRBJ2-5,16,TRBD1,TRBV7-2,CASSLAAGTGPETQYF,TGTGCCAGCAGTCTCGCCGCCGGGACAGGGCCAGAGACCCAGTACTTC
few,TRBJ1-2,15,-,TRBV5-6,CASRSTQGANYGYTF,TGTGCCAGCAGATCAACCCAGGGTGCTAACTATGGCTACACCTTC
few,TRBJ2-3,15,TRBD2,TRBV6-4,CASSEGGGAGDTQYF,TGTGCCAGCAGTGAAGGCGGGGGGGCGGGAGATACGCAGTATTTT
-,TRBJ2-2,15,TRBD1,TRBV10-3,CAIKGGQGGTGELFF,TGTGCCATCAAGGGAGGACAGGGTGGAACCGGGGAGCTGTTTTTT
-,TRBJ2-7,18,-,TRBV14,CASSQDLGFRPTSYEQCF,TGTGCCAGCAGCCAAGATTTGGGCTTCCGGCCAACATCCTACGAGCAGTGCTTC
-,TRBJ2-2,16,-,TRBV11-1,CASSLDFPSNTGELFF,TGTGCCAGCAGCTTAGACTTTCCTTCGAACACCGGGGAGCTGTTTTTT
-,TRBJ2-2,17,TRBD2,TRBV14,CASSQSWSSGDTGELFF,TGTGCCAGCAGCCAATCCTGGAGTAGCGGGGACACCGGGGAGCTGTTTTTT
-,TRBJ1-1,15,-,TRBV10-3,CAISDPGTLNTEAFF,TGTGCCATCAGTGACCCCGGGACACTGAACACTGAAGCTTTCTTT
-,TRBJ2-7,15,-,TRBV5-8,CASSWGGGWTNEQYF,TGTGCCAGCAGCTGGGGAGGAGGGTGGACTAACGAGCAGTACTTC
-,TRBJ2-5,10,-,TRBV29-1,CSGQGETQYF,TGCAGCGGGCAGGGAGAGACCCAGTACTTC
-,TRBJ1-5,17,TRBD1,TRBV11-2,CASSLALGQGDNQPQHF,TGTGCCAGCAGCTTAGCTCTTGGTCAGGGGGACAATCAGCCCCAGCATTTT
-,TRBJ1-6,15,-,TRBV2,CASQSQGWQNSPLHF,TGTGCCAGCCAATCGCAGGGTTGGCAAAATTCACCCCTCCACTTT
-,TRBJ1-2,14,TRBD1,TRBV6-6,CASSPPMDRGGYTF,TGTGCCAGCAGTCCCCCTATGGACAGGGGTGGCTACACCTTC
-,TRBJ1-6,14,-,TRBV5-1,CASSRDKGFRALHF,TGCGCCAGCAGCAGGGACAAGGGTTTTCGGGCCCTCCACTTT
-,TRBJ2-3,15,-,TRBV6-4,CASSDSGQGADTQYF,TGTGCCAGCAGTGACTCTGGTCAGGGCGCAGATACGCAGTATTTT
-,TRBJ1-6,17,-,TRBV7-3,CASSLSTANSYNSPLHF,TGTGCCAGCAGCTTATCTACAGCCAACTCCTATAATTCACCCCTCCACTTT
-,TRBJ2-6,18,TRBD1,TRBV19,CASSIFQGVISGANVLTF,TGTGCCAGTAGTATATTCCAGGGGGTTATCTCTGGGGCCAACGTCCTGACTTTC
-,TRBJ2-7,16,TRBD2,TRBV5-1,CASSFGLRDYPAEQYF,TGCGCCAGCAGCTTTGGTCTTAGGGACTACCCGGCCGAGCAGTACTTC
few,TRBJ2-2,14,-,TRBV6-4,CASTPSPGTGELFF,TGTGCCAGCACCCCCTCCCCGGGGACCGGGGAGCTGTTTTTT
-,TRBJ2-7,18,-,TRBV27,CASSLSGTRGASSYEQYF,TGTGCCAGCAGTTTATCGGGAACTCGGGGGGCCAGCTCCTACGAGCAGTACTTC
-,TRBJ2-7,14,TRBD1,TRBV6-6,CASSRGQGALEQYF,TGTGCCAGCAGCCGGGGACAGGGGGCCCTCGAGCAGTACTTC
-,TRBJ1-1,13,TRBD1,TRBV30,CAWSRQGSTEAFF,TGTGCCTGGAGCAGACAGGGAAGCACTGAAGCTTTCTTT